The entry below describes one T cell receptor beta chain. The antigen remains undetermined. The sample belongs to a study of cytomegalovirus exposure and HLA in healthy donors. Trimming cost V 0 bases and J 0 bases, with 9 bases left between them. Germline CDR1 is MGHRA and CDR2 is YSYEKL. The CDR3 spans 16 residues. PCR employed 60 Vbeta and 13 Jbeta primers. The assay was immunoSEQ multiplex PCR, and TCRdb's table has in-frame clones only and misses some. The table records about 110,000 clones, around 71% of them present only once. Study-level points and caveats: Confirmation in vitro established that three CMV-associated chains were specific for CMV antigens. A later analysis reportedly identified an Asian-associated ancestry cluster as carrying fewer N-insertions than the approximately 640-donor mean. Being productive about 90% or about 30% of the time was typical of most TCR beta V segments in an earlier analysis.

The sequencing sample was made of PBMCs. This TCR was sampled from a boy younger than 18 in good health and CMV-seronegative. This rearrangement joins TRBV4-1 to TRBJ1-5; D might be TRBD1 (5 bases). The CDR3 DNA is TGCGCCAGCAGCCAAGAGTCGGGACTTAGCAATCAGCCCCAGCATTTT. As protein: CASSQESGLSNQPQHF.